This T cell receptor beta chain came from a study of OX40 agonist ivuxolimab in advanced cancers. On the study more broadly: Those treated in dose escalation had hepatocellular carcinoma, melanoma, renal cell cancer or head and neck cancer. Patients achieving partial responses numbered three: one hepatocellular carcinoma case and two cutaneous melanoma cases.

Some clones are missing from TCRdb's copy, which holds only in-frame ones; the method was immunoSEQ multiplex PCR. The table lists around 50,000 clones, 75% to 90% of them singletons. Germline CDR1 reads LGHNA; CDR2 reads YNFKEQ. The trim removed 0 bases at V and 0 bases at J, leaving 6 bases unmatched. The CDR3 sequence is 18 residues long. Sequencing used CD4+ or CD8+ T cells sorted from blood, obtained in a trial of the OX40 agonist ivuxolimab. The rearrangement uses TRBV4-2 and TRBJ2-5; 11 bases are shared with TRBD2. The TCR was taken from an adult with an advanced solid tumor such as melanoma, head and neck, liver or kidney cancer. The CDR3 is CASSQDPSGGPYQETQYF. CDR3 in DNA: TGTGCCAGCAGCCAAGATCCTAGCGGGGGGCCGTACCAAGAGACCCAGTACTTC.